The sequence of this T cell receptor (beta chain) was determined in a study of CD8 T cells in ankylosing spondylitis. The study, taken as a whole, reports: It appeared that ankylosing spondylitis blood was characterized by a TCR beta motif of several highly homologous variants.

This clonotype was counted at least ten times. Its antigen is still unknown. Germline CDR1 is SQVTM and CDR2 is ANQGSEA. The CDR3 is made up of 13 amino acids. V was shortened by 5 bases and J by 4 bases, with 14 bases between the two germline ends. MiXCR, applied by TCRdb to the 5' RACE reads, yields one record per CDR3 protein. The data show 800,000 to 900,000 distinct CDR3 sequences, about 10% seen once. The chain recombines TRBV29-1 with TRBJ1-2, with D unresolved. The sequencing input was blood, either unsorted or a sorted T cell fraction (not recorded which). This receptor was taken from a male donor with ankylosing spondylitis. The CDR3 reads CSVRRPSPYGYTF. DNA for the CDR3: TGCAGCGTTCGAAGGCCCAGTCCCTATGGCTACACCTTC.